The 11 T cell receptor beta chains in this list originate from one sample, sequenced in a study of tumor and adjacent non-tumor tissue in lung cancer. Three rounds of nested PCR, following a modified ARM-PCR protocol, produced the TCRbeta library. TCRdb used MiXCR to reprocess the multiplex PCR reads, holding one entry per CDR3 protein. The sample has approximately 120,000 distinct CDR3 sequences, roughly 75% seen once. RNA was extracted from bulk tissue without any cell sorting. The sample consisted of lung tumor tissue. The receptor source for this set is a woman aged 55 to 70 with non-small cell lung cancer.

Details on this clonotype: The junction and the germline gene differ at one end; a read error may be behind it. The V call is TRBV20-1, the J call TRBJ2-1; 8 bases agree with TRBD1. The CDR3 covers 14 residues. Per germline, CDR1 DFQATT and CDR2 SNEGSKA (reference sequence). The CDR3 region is CSATHGQGGDELFF. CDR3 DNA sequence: TGCAGTGCTACCCACGGACAGGGAGGCGATGAGCTGTTCTTC.

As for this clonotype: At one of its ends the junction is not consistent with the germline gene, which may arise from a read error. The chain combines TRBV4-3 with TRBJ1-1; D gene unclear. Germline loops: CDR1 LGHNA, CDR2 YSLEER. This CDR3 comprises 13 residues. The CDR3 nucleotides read TGCCCCAGCAGCCAACAGACGAACACTGAAGCTTTCTTT. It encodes CPSSQQTNTEAFF.

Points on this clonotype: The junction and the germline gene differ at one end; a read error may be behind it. The DNA for the CDR3 is TGTGCCAGCATTTTTGGGGAAGAAGGCGGGGAGCTTTTTTTT. It yields the protein CASIFGEEGGELFF. The rearrangement links TRBV6-5 to TRBJ2-2; tentatively, D is TRBD2 (6 bases). Germline CDR1 reads MNHEY; CDR2 reads SVGAGI. CDR3 size: 14 residues.

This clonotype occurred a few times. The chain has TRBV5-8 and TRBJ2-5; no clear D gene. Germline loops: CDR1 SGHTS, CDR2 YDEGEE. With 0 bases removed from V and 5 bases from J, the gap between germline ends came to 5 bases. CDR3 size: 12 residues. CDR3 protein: CASSLALETQYF. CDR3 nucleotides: TGTGCCAGCAGCTTGGCCCTGGAGACCCAGTACTTC.

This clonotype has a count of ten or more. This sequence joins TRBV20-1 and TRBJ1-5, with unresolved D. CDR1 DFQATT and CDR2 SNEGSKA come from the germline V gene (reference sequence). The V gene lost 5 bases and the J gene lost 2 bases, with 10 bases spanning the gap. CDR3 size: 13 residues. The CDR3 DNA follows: TGCAGTGCTGCACCTATCGGCAATCAGCCCCAGCATTTT. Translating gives CSAAPIGNQPQHF.

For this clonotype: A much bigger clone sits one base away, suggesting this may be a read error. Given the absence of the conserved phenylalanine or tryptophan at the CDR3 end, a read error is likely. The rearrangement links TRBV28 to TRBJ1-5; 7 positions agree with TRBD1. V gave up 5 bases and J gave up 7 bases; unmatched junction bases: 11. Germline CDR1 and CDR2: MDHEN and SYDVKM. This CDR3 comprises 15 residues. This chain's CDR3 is CASSPGQFWSQPQHS. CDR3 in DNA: TGTGCCAGCAGTCCGGGACAGTTTTGGTCCCAGCCCCAGCATTCT.

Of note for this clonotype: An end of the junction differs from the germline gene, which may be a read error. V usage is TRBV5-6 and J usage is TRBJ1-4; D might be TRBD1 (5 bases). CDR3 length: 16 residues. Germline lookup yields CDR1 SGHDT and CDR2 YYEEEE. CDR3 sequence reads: CASSWVFRDHNDKLFF. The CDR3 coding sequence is TGTGCCAGCAGCTGGGTGTTCCGGGACCATAATGATAAACTGTTTTTT.

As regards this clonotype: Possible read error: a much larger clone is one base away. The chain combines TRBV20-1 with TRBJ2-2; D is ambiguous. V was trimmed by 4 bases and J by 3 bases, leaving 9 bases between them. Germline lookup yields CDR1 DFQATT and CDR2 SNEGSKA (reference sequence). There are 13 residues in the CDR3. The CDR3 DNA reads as TGCAGTGCTAAGGGAACGGACACCGGGGAGCTGTTTTTT. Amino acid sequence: CSAKGTDTGELFF.

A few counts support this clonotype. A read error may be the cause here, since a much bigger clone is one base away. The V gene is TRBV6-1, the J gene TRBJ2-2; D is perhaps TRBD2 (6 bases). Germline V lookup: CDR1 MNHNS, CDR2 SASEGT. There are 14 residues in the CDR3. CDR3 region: CASNRDLNTGELSF. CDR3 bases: TGTGCCAGCAATCGGGACTTGAACACCGGGGAGCTGTCTTTT.

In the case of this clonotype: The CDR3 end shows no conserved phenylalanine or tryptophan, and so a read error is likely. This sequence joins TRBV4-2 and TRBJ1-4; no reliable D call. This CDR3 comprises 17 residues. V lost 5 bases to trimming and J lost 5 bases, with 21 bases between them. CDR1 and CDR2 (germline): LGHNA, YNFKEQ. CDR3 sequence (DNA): TGTGCCAGCAGCTACCGAGCGGGTAATTCTGGGAATGAAAAACTGTTTTCT. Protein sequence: CASSYRAGNSGNEKLFS.

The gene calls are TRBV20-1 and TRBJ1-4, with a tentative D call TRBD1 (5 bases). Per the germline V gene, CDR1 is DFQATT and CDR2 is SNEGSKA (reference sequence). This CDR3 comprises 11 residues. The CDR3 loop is CIVSVRDKLFF. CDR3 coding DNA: TGCATTGTTAGTGTCAGGGATAAACTGTTTTTT.